A selection of T cell receptor beta chains follows, all from one sample in a study of Ad26.COV2.S vaccination and SARS-CoV-2 variants. Using immunoSEQ multiplex PCR, the repertoire was profiled, and TCRdb retains in-frame clones only, with some absent. The sample consists of approximately 90,000 clones, 82% of them appearing once. Sequenced material: peripheral blood, taken after recovery from COVID-19. The receptor set was obtained from a human donor who had recovered from COVID-19. Both conserved end residues are part of each CDR3. The D gene is left open where the match is weak. Clone sizes are given selectively: once, few, many, or a class where the clone is expanded.

TRBV2	TRBD1	few	TRBJ1-2	CASRQGQGGGYTF	TGTGCCAGCAGGCAGGGACAGGGAGGAGGCTACACCTTC
TRBV27	.	.	TRBJ1-5	CASSLSWGWGNQPQHF	TGTGCCAGCAGTTTATCGTGGGGATGGGGCAATCAGCCCCAGCATTTT
TRBV12-5	.	.	TRBJ2-1	CASGFGQSSYNEQFF	TGTGCTAGTGGTTTCGGGCAGAGCTCCTACAATGAGCAGTTCTTC
TRBV10-3	TRBD1	.	TRBJ1-2	CAIRDRQGGGYTF	TGTGCCATCAGGGACCGACAGGGAGGGGGCTACACCTTC
TRBV19	.	.	TRBJ2-5	CASSSWNQETQYF	TGTGCCAGTAGTAGTTGGAACCAAGAGACCCAGTACTTC
TRBV28	.	.	TRBJ2-7	CASTKDSTKTYEQYF	TGTGCCAGCACTAAGGACAGCACAAAGACCTACGAGCAGTACTTC
TRBV10-2	.	.	TRBJ1-3	CASSDRQGGNTIYF	TGCGCCAGCAGTGATCGGCAGGGAGGAAACACCATATATTTT
TRBV6-6	.	.	TRBJ2-5	CASSYYDRREETQYF	TGTGCCAGCAGTTACTACGACAGGAGAGAAGAGACCCAGTACTTC
TRBV7-3	TRBD1	.	TRBJ2-5	CASSATGAETQYF	TGTGCCAGCAGCGCAACAGGGGCAGAGACCCAGTACTTC
TRBV24-1	.	.	TRBJ2-3	CATSYTGSSDTQYF	TGTGCCACCAGTTACACCGGATCCTCAGATACGCAGTATTTT
TRBV28	.	.	TRBJ1-6	CASSPGGPPLHF	TGTGCCAGCAGTCCTGGGGGGCCACCCCTCCACTTT
TRBV28	.	.	TRBJ1-5	CASSLWTVNQPQHF	TGTGCCAGCAGTTTATGGACGGTCAATCAGCCCCAGCATTTT
TRBV10-1	TRBD2	once	TRBJ2-1	CASSGGEGLAAYNEQFF	TGCGCCAGCAGTGGGGGCGAAGGACTAGCGGCTTACAATGAGCAGTTCTTC
TRBV5-8	.	.	TRBJ1-1	CASSSGHSSEAFF	TGTGCCAGCAGCTCAGGACATTCTTCCGAAGCTTTCTTT
TRBV6-4	.	.	TRBJ2-3	CASSDRHPDTQYF	TGTGCCAGCAGTGACCGACATCCAGATACGCAGTATTTT
TRBV5-1	TRBD1	once	TRBJ1-1	CASSPAGGMNTEAFF	TGCGCCAGCAGCCCGGCAGGGGGAATGAACACTGAAGCTTTCTTT
TRBV29-1	TRBD1	.	TRBJ1-6	CSVQTGGRNSPLHF	TGCAGCGTTCAGACAGGGGGCCGTAATTCACCCCTCCACTTT
TRBV19	.	.	TRBJ2-6	CASTWYHQAFGANVLTF	TGTGCCAGCACTTGGTACCATCAAGCCTTTGGGGCCAACGTCCTGACTTTC
TRBV19	.	.	TRBJ2-5	CASSRGPQETQYF	TGTGCCAGTAGCCGTGGTCCCCAAGAGACCCAGTACTTC
TRBV5-6	TRBD1	.	TRBJ2-7	CASSRTGGEQYF	TGTGCCAGCAGCAGGACAGGGGGCGAGCAGTACTTC
TRBV5-5	.	.	TRBJ1-5	CASKTGGGNQPQHF	TGTGCCAGCAAGACGGGGGGAGGGAATCAGCCCCAGCATTTT
TRBV7-2	.	.	TRBJ1-2	CASSLVGTNYGYTF	TGTGCCAGCAGCTTAGTCGGTACGAACTATGGCTACACCTTC
TRBV19	.	.	TRBJ2-2	CASSIDQVTGELFF	TGTGCCAGTAGTATAGATCAGGTTACCGGGGAGCTGTTTTTT
TRBV7-2	.	.	TRBJ2-7	CASSPRTVRTYEQYF	TGTGCCAGCAGCCCTCGGACAGTCAGAACCTACGAGCAGTACTTC
TRBV28	.	.	TRBJ2-7	CASSLPARSYEQYF	TGTGCCAGCAGTCTCCCTGCTCGATCCTACGAGCAGTACTTC
TRBV7-9	.	.	TRBJ2-5	CASRTAIQETQYF	TGTGCCAGCAGGACAGCTATTCAAGAGACCCAGTACTTC